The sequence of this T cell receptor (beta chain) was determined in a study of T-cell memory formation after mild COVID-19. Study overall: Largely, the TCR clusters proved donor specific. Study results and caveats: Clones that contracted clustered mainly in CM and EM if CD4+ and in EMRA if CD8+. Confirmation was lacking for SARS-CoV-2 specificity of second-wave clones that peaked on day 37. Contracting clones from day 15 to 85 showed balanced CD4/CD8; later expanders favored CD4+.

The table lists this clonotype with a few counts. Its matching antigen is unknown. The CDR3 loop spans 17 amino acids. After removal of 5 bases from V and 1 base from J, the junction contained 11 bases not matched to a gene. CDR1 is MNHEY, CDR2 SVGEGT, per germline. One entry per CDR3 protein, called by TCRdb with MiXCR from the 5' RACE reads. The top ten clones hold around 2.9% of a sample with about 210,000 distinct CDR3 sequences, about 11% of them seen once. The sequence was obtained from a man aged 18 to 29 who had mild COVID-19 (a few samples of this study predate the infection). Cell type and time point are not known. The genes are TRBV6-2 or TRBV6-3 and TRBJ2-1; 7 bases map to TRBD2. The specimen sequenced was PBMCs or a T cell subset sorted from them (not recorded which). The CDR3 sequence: CASSPQVGGGSYNEQFF. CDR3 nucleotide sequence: TGTGCCAGCAGTCCACAAGTGGGGGGGGGATCCTACAATGAGCAGTTCTTC.